Shown below are 21 T cell receptor beta chains from a single sample sequenced in a study of blood T cell repertoires in COVID-19. Assay used: immunoSEQ multiplex PCR; TCRdb lists only in-frame clones, some missing. The sample lists about 39,000 clones; approximately 80% were seen once. Sequencing was done on a sample of peripheral blood. Receptors originate from a man aged 55-75 years in a cohort sampled during active COVID-19.

This rearrangement joins TRBV7-9 to TRBJ2-3; 8 bases fit TRBD2. CDR1 and CDR2 (germline): SEHNR, FQNEAQ (reference sequence). The CDR3 runs 15 residues. Losses at the gene ends were 5 bases for V and 6 bases for J; bases not matched to a gene: 10. The CDR3 DNA follows: TGTGCCAGCAGCCCGCGTTCTAGCGGGCGCGATACGCAGTATTTT. Translation: CASSPRSSGRDTQYF.

The CDR3 sequence: CASSLGRTGAGNTIYF. In DNA, the CDR3 is TGTGCCAGCAGCCTGGGTCGTACAGGGGCTGGAAACACCATATATTTT. This rearrangement joins TRBV3-1 (or the pseudogene TRBV3-2) to TRBJ1-3; 7 positions agree with TRBD1. Germline loops: CDR1 LGHDT, CDR2 YNNKEL (reference sequence). Germline trimming cut 4 bases from V and 2 bases from J; bases unmatched to any gene: 8. The CDR3 is 16 amino acids.

The chain recombines TRBV21-1 with TRBJ2-3; TRBD1 is taken as the D call from the table, unchecked against the DNA. TRBV21-1 is a pseudogene. CDR3 size: 16 residues. CDR3 residues: CASSTNRDRDPDTQYF. In nucleotides, the CDR3 is TGTGCCAGCAGCACGAACCGGGACAGAGACCCAGATACGCAGTATTTT.

This chain links TRBV19 with TRBJ2-3; D gene uncertain. V was clipped by 6 bases and J by 2 bases, with 12 bases between them. The CDR3 contains 14 residues. Germline CDR1 LNHDA, CDR2 SQIVND (reference sequence). The CDR3 bases are TGTGCCAGTAGCCTGAAACAGCTCACAGATACGCAGTATTTT. This encodes CASSLKQLTDTQYF. Supplemented by reference TRBV19 and TRBJ2-3, the full variable domain reads DGGITQSPKYLFRKEGQNVTLSCEQNLNHDAMYWYRQDPGQGLRLIYYSQIVNDFQKGDIAEGYSVSREKKESFPLTVTSAQKNPTAFYLCASSLKQLTDTQYFGPGTRLTVL.

The chain has TRBV2 and TRBJ2-6; D is possibly TRBD2 (7 bases). Trimming removed 6 bases at V and 0 bases at J, with 12 bases between. Germline assignment: CDR1 SNHLY and CDR2 FYNNEI. The CDR3 extends over 16 amino acids. For the CDR3, the DNA is TGTGCCAGCAGGGGGGGGCAGAGCTCTGGGGCCAACGTCCTGACTTTC. Translation gives CASRGGQSSGANVLTF.

This clone has only one observation. J is TRBJ2-3 and V is TRBV19, with 8 bases identical to TRBD2. There are 15 residues in the CDR3. V shed 1 base, J shed 3 bases, and the junction held 3 bases outside the gene matches. Germline CDR1 reads LNHDA; CDR2 reads SQIVND (reference sequence). This CDR3 reads CASSIGGLGTDTQYF. CDR3 nucleotides: TGTGCCAGTAGTATAGGGGGACTAGGGACAGATACGCAGTATTTT.

In its sample, this clone was seen a few times. The chain couples TRBV27 to TRBJ2-2; D unclear. Trimming took off 5 bases at V and 6 bases at J, with 16 bases between the two ends. CDR3 size: 15 residues. Germline lookup yields CDR1 MNHEY and CDR2 SMNVEV (reference sequence). CDR3 nucleotide sequence: TGTGCCAGCAGTAAGGTTCTAGATTCCTCCGGGGAGCTGTTTTTT. This translates into CASSKVLDSSGELFF.

This clone was counted a few times. The V and J genes are TRBV6-1 and TRBJ1-4, with 7 nucleotides matching TRBD1. The V and J ends lost 2 bases and 10 bases, in that order; junction bases with no gene match: 7. The CDR3 runs 14 residues. Germline CDR1 reads MNHNS; CDR2 reads SASEGT. Written as DNA, the CDR3 is TGTGCCAGCAGTGAATTCGGGGACAGAGGAAAACTGTTTTTT. This codes for CASSEFGDRGKLFF.

This clone occurred a few times. The genes are TRBV7-2 and TRBJ2-7, with D possibly matching TRBD2 (6 bases). Trimming removed 5 bases at V and 7 bases at J, with 24 bases between. The CDR3 runs to 16 residues. Per germline, CDR1 SGHTA and CDR2 FQGNSA. Written as DNA, the CDR3 is TGTGCCAGCAGCATCACCTGGCGCATCGGGAGCGAGGAGCAGTACTTC. It translates to CASSITWRIGSEEQYF. The variable domain in full, completed from reference TRBV7-2 and TRBJ2-7, reads GAGVSQSPSNKVTEKGKDVELRCDPISGHTALYWYRQSLGQGLEFLIYFQGNSAPDKSGLPSDRFSAERTGGSVSTLTIQRTQQEDSAVYLCASSITWRIGSEEQYFGPGTRLTVT.

The rearrangement uses TRBV5-1 and TRBJ2-7; 10 nucleotides agree with TRBD1. The CDR3 is 14 amino acids. J lost 3 bases, V lost 7 bases, and 7 bases had no gene match. Germline V gives CDR1 SGHRS, CDR2 YFSETQ. The CDR3 sequence: CASYTGQGGYEQYF. CDR3 nucleotide sequence: TGCGCCAGCTATACAGGACAGGGGGGCTACGAGCAGTACTTC.

The chain is built from TRBV27 and TRBJ2-2; maybe TRBD2 (6 bases). Trimming removed 2 bases from V and 5 bases from J, with 12 bases in between. Germline V CDR1 and CDR2: MNHEY, SMNVEV (reference sequence). This CDR3 is built from 15 residues. This chain's CDR3 is CASSLGGEHTGELFF. The CDR3 DNA reads as TGTGCCAGCAGTTTAGGCGGGGAACATACCGGGGAGCTGTTTTTT.

This clone was seen just once. The rearrangement uses TRBV11-3 and TRBJ2-1; TRBD2 aligns across 12 bases. The J segment lost 12 bases and the V segment lost 4 bases, leaving 10 bases of the junction unmatched. The CDR3 runs to 15 residues. The germline CDR1 and CDR2 sequences are SGHNT and YENEEA. The CDR3 reads CASSSRTSGESGQFF. CDR3 in DNA: TGTGCCAGCAGCTCCAGGACTAGCGGGGAATCAGGGCAGTTCTTC.

The rearrangement joins TRBV9 to TRBJ2-5, with a possible D match to TRBD2 (6 bases). CDR1 and CDR2 (germline): SGDLS, YYNGEE. The V end lost 3 bases, the J end lost 6 bases, and 21 bases lay between the germline ends. The CDR3 is 16 residues long. CDR3 coding DNA: TGTGCCAGCAGCGAGCGGGCGGCGGACGGCTTGCAGACCCAGTACTTC. This encodes CASSERAADGLQTQYF.

V and J are TRBV4-2 and TRBJ2-3, with 12 bases lining up with TRBD2. The CDR3 loop spans 15 amino acids. Germline V lookup: CDR1 LGHNA, CDR2 YNFKEQ. V trimming: 1 base; J trimming: 4 bases; junction bases outside the gene matches: 0. CDR3 sequence reads: CASSQGLAGADTQYF. The CDR3 nucleotides are TGTGCCAGCAGCCAAGGACTAGCGGGAGCAGATACGCAGTATTTT.

The DNA for the CDR3 is TGTGCCAGCAGTTACAGTTTGGGGGGGTCCTACGAGCAGTACTTC. It encodes CASSYSLGGSYEQYF. This chain joins TRBV6-5 and TRBJ2-7, with 7 bases identical to TRBD2. The V gene's germline CDR1 is MNHEY and CDR2 SVGAGI. V trimming: 2 bases; J trimming: 1 base; junction bases outside the gene matches: 5. This CDR3 has 15 residues.

This clone was recorded once. The V gene is TRBV18, the J gene TRBJ2-1; the match to TRBD1 covers 10 bases. The CDR3 length is 14 residues. V lost 3 bases, J lost 7 bases, and 3 bases stayed unmatched. CDR1 KGHSH and CDR2 LQKENI come from the germline V gene. The CDR3 reads CASSPGTGVNEQFF. The CDR3 DNA reads TGTGCCAGCTCACCCGGGACAGGGGTGAATGAGCAGTTCTTC.

CDR3 residues: CASSFTSGSLVLGEQYF. The CDR3 bases are TGTGCCAGCAGTTTTACTAGCGGGAGTTTAGTACTGGGCGAGCAGTACTTC. The rearrangement uses TRBV27 and TRBJ2-7; TRBD2 matches at 11 bases. There are 17 residues in the CDR3. V lost 3 bases, J lost 6 bases, and 13 bases stayed unmatched. Germline CDR1 and CDR2: MNHEY and SMNVEV (reference sequence).

The chain recombines TRBV12-3 or TRBV12-4 with TRBJ2-5; D unresolved. The CDR3 contains 12 residues. V gave up 6 bases and J gave up 5 bases, with 10 bases separating them. The DNA of the CDR3 is TGTGCCAGCAGCGCAAGCCGGGAGACCCAGTACTTC. Translation gives CASSASRETQYF.

In DNA form, the CDR3 reads TGTGCCAGCACCTCCCCGGGGTCCGGAGCTTTCTTT. This translates into CASTSPGSGAFF. The J gene is TRBJ1-1, the V gene TRBV12-3 or TRBV12-4; no clear D. The CDR3 is 12 residues long. Trimming took off 7 bases at V and 10 bases at J, with 16 bases between the two ends.

V and J are TRBV15 and TRBJ2-1; perhaps TRBD2 as D (5 bases). Per germline, CDR1 LNHNV and CDR2 YYDKDF (reference sequence). The V end lost 6 bases, the J end lost 5 bases, and 26 bases lay between the germline ends. The CDR3 contains 18 residues. The DNA for the CDR3 is TGTGCCACCAGTACTAGGATAAGGTCCGTTGGTCTTGACAATGAGCAGTTCTTC. Its translation is CATSTRIRSVGLDNEQFF.

V and J are TRBV2 and TRBJ2-7, with D tentatively TRBD2 (6 bases). The CDR3 is made up of 12 amino acids. With 4 bases removed from V and 6 bases from J, the gap between germline ends came to 10 bases. Germline V gene data show CDR1 as SNHLY and CDR2 as FYNNEI. The CDR3: CASSVFGGEQYF. For the CDR3, the DNA is TGTGCCAGCAGTGTCTTCGGGGGCGAGCAGTACTTC.